This T cell receptor beta chain was identified during a study of T cell changes during pregnancy in multiple sclerosis. Generated by immunoSEQ multiplex PCR, the TCRdb table keeps only in-frame clones and is missing some. The sample contains around 70,000 clones, over 85% of which appear only once. J gave up 5 bases and V 10 bases, and 10 bases lay outside the gene matches. CDR3 length equals 14 residues. Germline V CDR1 and CDR2: LNHNV, YYDKDF (reference sequence). This clone has a handful of counts. Specimen: peripheral blood, collected in the second trimester of pregnancy. This TCR was sampled from a female donor in good health, enrolled as a control in a pregnancy study. The genes are TRBV15 and TRBJ1-5; 8 nucleotides align to TRBD1. Written as DNA, the CDR3 is TGTGCCATCGGAGACAGGGGATCGGATCAGCCCCAGCATTTT. It specifies CAIGDRGSDQPQHF.